This section outlines one T cell receptor beta chain sequence together with its context. This specimen comes from a study of blood T cell repertoires in COVID-19. Across the whole study: Samples representing acute and convalescent COVID-19 were sourced from the United States, Italy and Spain. Sample material is recorded as cDNA or gDNA derived from T cells, B-cell-depleted T cells, or PBMCs.

Original data processing: Counts of nucleated cells, estimated from reference gene primer amplification, were obtained. Data came from immunoSEQ multiplex PCR; TCRdb stores just in-frame clones and leaves some out. D and trimming come from the DNA, and the V and J calls and clone size come from that table. The sample has about 180,000 clones; roughly nine tenths are singletons. Trimming pared 1 base from V and 4 bases from J, leaving 10 bases between. Germline lookup yields CDR1 SSHAT and CDR2 FNYEAQ (reference sequence). This CDR3 comprises 15 residues. The sequenced sample consisted of peripheral blood. This chain joins TRBV7-7 and TRBJ1-4; D not certain. The clonotype was recovered from a man aged 65 to 79 with active or convalescent COVID-19. CDR3 loop: CASSLGAESNEKLFF. The CDR3 DNA sequence: TGTGCCAGCAGCTTAGGGGCAGAAAGTAATGAAAAACTGTTTTTT.